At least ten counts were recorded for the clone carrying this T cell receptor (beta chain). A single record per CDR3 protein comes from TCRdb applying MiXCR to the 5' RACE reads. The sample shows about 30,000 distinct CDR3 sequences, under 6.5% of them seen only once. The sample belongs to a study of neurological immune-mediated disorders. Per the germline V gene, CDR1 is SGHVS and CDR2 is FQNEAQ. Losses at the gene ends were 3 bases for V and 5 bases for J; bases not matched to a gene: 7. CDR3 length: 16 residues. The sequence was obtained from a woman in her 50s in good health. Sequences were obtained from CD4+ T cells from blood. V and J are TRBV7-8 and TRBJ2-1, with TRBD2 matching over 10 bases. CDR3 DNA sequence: TGTGCCAGCAGCTTGACGAGCGGGAGGGCCCACAATGAGCAGTTCTTC. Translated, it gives CASSLTSGRAHNEQFF.